One sample yielded the 14 T cell receptor beta chains listed below, sequenced in a study of blood T cell repertoires in COVID-19. Produced via immunoSEQ multiplex PCR; TCRdb's table is partial and in-frame only. The sample holds about 220,000 clones, approximately 84% seen once. The sequenced sample consisted of peripheral blood. Source of these receptors: a man in his forties with active or convalescent COVID-19.

This clone was seen at least ten times. J is TRBJ1-2 and V is TRBV19; possible D gene TRBD1, 5 bases. Trimming took 7 bases from V and 4 from J, leaving 13 bases between them. This CDR3 contains 13 residues. CDR1 is LNHDA and CDR2 is SQIVND in the germline V gene (reference sequence). In DNA, the CDR3 is TGTGCCAGTACCAGGGCCTATGGCTATGGCTACACCTTC. It encodes CASTRAYGYGYTF.

Comments on this clone: The junction departs from the called germline gene at one end, perhaps through a read error. DNA of the CDR3: TGTGCTAGCAGCTTAGCCCAATACAATGAGCAGTTCTTC. Encoded protein: CASSLAQYNEQFF. The chain couples TRBV7-7 to TRBJ2-1, with D unclear. Germline loops: CDR1 SSHAT, CDR2 FNYEAQ (reference sequence). This CDR3 comprises 13 residues.

The chain carries TRBV14 and TRBJ2-7; D is undetermined. Germline CDR1 and CDR2: SGHDN and FVKESK. There are 15 residues in the CDR3. Trimming stripped 0 bases from V and 4 bases from J, with 13 bases between. CDR3 DNA: TGTGCCAGCAGCCAAGATAGCCGGAATCCTTACGAGCAGTACTTC. Its protein is CASSQDSRNPYEQYF.

CDR3 DNA sequence: TGTGCCAGCAGTTTCGCTAGCCCAAATGAGCAGTTCTTC. Protein product: CASSFASPNEQFF. The gene calls are TRBV27 and TRBJ2-1, with D possibly being TRBD2 (5 bases). Germline V gene sequence: CDR1 MNHEY, CDR2 SMNVEV (reference sequence). The CDR3 loop spans 13 amino acids. Trimming took 3 bases from V and 7 from J, leaving 10 bases between them.

The rearrangement joins TRBV10-1 to TRBJ1-2, with D possibly matching TRBD1 (6 bases). V was cut by 6 bases and J by 3 bases, with 14 bases left in between. The CDR3 is made up of 14 amino acids. The germline CDR1 and CDR2 sequences are WNHNN and SYGVQD (reference sequence). CDR3 DNA: TGCGCCAGCAGCGGACAGTCAGACGACTATGGCTACACCTTC. Protein: CASSGQSDDYGYTF.

This chain joins TRBV4-1 and TRBJ1-2; D remains ambiguous. The V end was cut by 4 bases, the J end by 3 bases, with 12 bases between. Germline CDR1 and CDR2: MGHRA and YSYEKL. The CDR3 covers 14 residues. CDR3 loop: CASSLSGGDYGYTF. As DNA, the CDR3 is TGCGCCAGCAGCCTCAGTGGAGGAGACTATGGCTACACCTTC.

This chain connects TRBV10-3 to TRBJ1-1, with a possible D match to TRBD1 (5 bases). With 2 bases removed from V and 0 bases from J, the gap between germline ends came to 13 bases. Germline CDR1 and CDR2: ENHRY and SYGVKD. The CDR3 loop spans 16 amino acids. This chain's CDR3 is CAISEDWARVNTEAFF. CDR3 sequence (DNA): TGTGCCATCAGTGAGGATTGGGCCAGGGTGAACACTGAAGCTTTCTTT.

The DNA of the CDR3 is TGTGCCACGCAGACAGGGTTTAGCAATCAGCCCCAGCATTTT. Encoded protein: CATQTGFSNQPQHF. The chain is built from TRBV24-1 and TRBJ1-5, with TRBD1 identical over 7 bases. Germline trimming cut 10 bases from V and 0 bases from J; bases unmatched to any gene: 5. The germline gives CDR1 KGHDR, CDR2 SFDVKD. CDR3 length equals 14 residues.

This chain joins TRBV6-1 and TRBJ2-7, with D maybe TRBD1 (5 bases). The CDR3 covers 15 residues. Trimming stripped 1 base from V and 4 bases from J, with 14 bases between. Per the germline V gene, CDR1 is MNHNS and CDR2 is SASEGT. CDR3 nucleotide sequence: TGTGCCAGCAGTGAAGTTTGGCAGGGTCGATACGAGCAGTACTTC. Its translation: CASSEVWQGRYEQYF.

In this sample, this clone turned up once. J is TRBJ1-1 and V is TRBV5-4, with 10 positions matching TRBD1. After removal of 6 bases from V and 6 bases from J, the junction contained 11 bases not matched to a gene. Germline V gene sequence: CDR1 SGHNT, CDR2 YYREEE (reference sequence). The CDR3 runs to 15 residues. The CDR3 DNA is TGTGCCAGCAACTCCAAGACAGGGGGCGAGTCTGAAGCTTTCTTT. Protein product: CASNSKTGGESEAFF.

This sequence joins TRBV27 and TRBJ1-2; D perhaps matches TRBD1 (6 bases). Germline CDR1 MNHEY, CDR2 SMNVEV (reference sequence). Trimming left V 4 bases short and J 0 bases short, with 9 bases between. The CDR3 sequence is 14 residues long. The chain's CDR3 is CASSSRTANYGYTF. The DNA of the CDR3 is TGTGCCAGCAGTTCCCGGACAGCTAACTATGGCTACACCTTC.

The chain combines TRBV27 with TRBJ1-3; D perhaps matches TRBD1 (6 bases). The CDR3 runs to 14 residues. V shed 6 bases and J shed 3 bases, with 12 bases lying between them. Germline CDR1 MNHEY, CDR2 SMNVEV (reference sequence). The CDR3 loop is CASRTTGLGNTIYF. The CDR3, as DNA: TGTGCCAGCAGAACGACAGGACTTGGAAACACCATATATTTT.

The chain employs TRBV5-1 and TRBJ1-1, with 7 bases lining up with TRBD1. Germline V lookup: CDR1 SGHRS, CDR2 YFSETQ. V was pared by 2 bases and J by 1 base, with 5 bases of the junction left unmatched. This CDR3 region has 15 residues. CDR3 nucleotides: TGCGCCAGCAGCTTCTTGTACAGGGGGAACACTGAAGCTTTCTTT. Translated: CASSFLYRGNTEAFF.

The chain recombines TRBV2 with TRBJ1-1, with D perhaps TRBD1 (6 bases). Trimming removed 6 bases from V and 1 base from J, with 12 bases in between. The CDR3 spans 14 residues. Germline V gene lookup returns CDR1 SNHLY and CDR2 FYNNEI. The chain's CDR3 is CASRRQETNTEAFF. CDR3 DNA sequence: TGTGCCAGCAGACGACAGGAGACGAACACTGAAGCTTTCTTT.